The present TCR beta chain was sequenced within a study of blood T cell repertoires in COVID-19. Study details: The United States, Italy and Spain provided the acute and convalescent COVID-19 samples.

V shed 6 bases and J shed 6 bases, with 8 bases lying between them. The CDR3 contains 11 residues. The data were produced by immunoSEQ multiplex PCR, yet TCRdb's version contains in-frame clones alone and is incomplete. The data show 180,000 or so clones, roughly nine tenths seen once. The chain links TRBV12-3 or TRBV12-4 to TRBJ1-1; D uncertain. The TCR originated in a man in his late teens or twenties with acute or convalescent COVID-19. The specimen was peripheral blood. CDR3 amino acids: CASRLTPEAFF. CDR3 sequence (DNA): TGTGCCAGCAGACTGACTCCTGAAGCTTTCTTT.